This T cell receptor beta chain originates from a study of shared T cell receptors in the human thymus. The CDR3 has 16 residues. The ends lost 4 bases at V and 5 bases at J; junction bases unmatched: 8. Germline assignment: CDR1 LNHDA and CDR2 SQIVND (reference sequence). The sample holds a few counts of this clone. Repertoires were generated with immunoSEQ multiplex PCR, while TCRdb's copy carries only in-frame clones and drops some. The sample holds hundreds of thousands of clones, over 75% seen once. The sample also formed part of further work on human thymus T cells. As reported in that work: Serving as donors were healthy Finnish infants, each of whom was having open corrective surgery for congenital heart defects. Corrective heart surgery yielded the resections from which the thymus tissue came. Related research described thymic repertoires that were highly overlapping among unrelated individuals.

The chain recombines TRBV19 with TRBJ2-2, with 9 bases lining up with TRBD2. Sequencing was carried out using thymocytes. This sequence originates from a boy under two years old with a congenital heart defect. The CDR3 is CASSKTGTSRTGELFF. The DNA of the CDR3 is TGTGCCAGTAGTAAAACCGGGACTAGCAGAACCGGGGAGCTGTTTTTT.